These 20 T cell receptor beta chains were sequenced from one sample in a study of regulatory T cells in long-lasting Graves disease. Arm-PCR of CDR3 regions and iRepertoire HTBI primers were used to build TCR beta libraries. Using its own MiXCR run on the multiplex PCR reads, TCRdb lists one record per CDR3 protein. The data show hundreds of thousands of distinct CDR3 sequences, approximately 15% seen once. Time point defined: newly diagnosed GD, antithyroid drugs for less than 3 months. Making the TCR library involved RNA that had been extracted from PBMCs. These sequences were also reported in another study, on T cells in Graves' hyperthyroidism and ophthalmopathy.

Sequencing used peripheral blood mononuclear cells (PBMCs), obtained at new diagnosis, from a patient treated with antithyroid drugs. The receptor set was obtained from a woman aged 25 to 45 with Graves disease.

This clonotype showed up many times. V and J are TRBV20-1 and TRBJ2-5; TRBD2 aligns across 7 bases. Unmatched junction bases numbered 22, after V lost 1 base and J lost 5 bases. CDR3 length: 19 residues. Germline CDR1 and CDR2: DFQATT and SNEGSKA (reference sequence). CDR3: CSARAWGGLSGLGQETQYF. CDR3 coding DNA: TGCAGTGCTAGAGCTTGGGGGGGGTTGTCTGGACTGGGCCAGGAGACCCAGTACTTC.

This clonotype was observed a handful of times. J is TRBJ2-3 and V is TRBV9; D is possibly TRBD2 (5 bases). The CDR3 runs 12 residues. Trimming took off 3 bases at V and 6 bases at J, with 8 bases between the two ends. Germline V gives CDR1 SGDLS, CDR2 YYNGEE. CDR3 in DNA: TGTGCCAGCAGCGGGACTGTGGATACGCAGTATTTT. This codes for CASSGTVDTQYF.

V usage is TRBV5-4 and J usage is TRBJ1-2, with D perhaps TRBD1 (5 bases). V was pared by 4 bases and J by 8 bases, with 21 bases between. The CDR3 is made up of 15 amino acids. Germline CDR1 and CDR2: SGHNT and YYREEE (reference sequence). The CDR3 here is CASSPWGGRASGYTF. In DNA, the CDR3 is TGTGCCAGCAGCCCGTGGGGAGGCAGGGCTTCCGGCTACACCTTC.

This clonotype was seen repeatedly, ten times or more. V is TRBV28 and J is TRBJ1-2; D possibly corresponds to TRBD1 (6 bases). The germline gives CDR1 MDHEN, CDR2 SYDVKM. V lost 7 bases, J lost 5 bases, and 20 bases lay in between. The CDR3 spans 15 residues. The CDR3 loop is CASTSGGENAYGYTF. Written as DNA, the CDR3 is TGTGCCAGCACGTCTGGGGGCGAAAACGCTTATGGCTACACCTTC.

This clonotype was picked up a small number of times. The genes are TRBV6-1 and TRBJ2-7; TRBD1 aligns across 8 bases. CDR1 MNHNS and CDR2 SASEGT come from the germline V gene. Unmatched junction bases numbered 4, after V lost 7 bases and J lost 2 bases. This CDR3 comprises 13 residues. In DNA, the CDR3 is TGTGCCAGCAATCAGGGGGCAGCCTACGAGCAGTACTTC. As protein: CASNQGAAYEQYF.

CDR3 DNA sequence: TGCGCCAGCAGCTTGGGACAGGGATTGGGGGAGCAGTACTTC. It codes for CASSLGQGLGEQYF. This chain uses TRBV5-1 with TRBJ2-7, with 7 bases matching TRBD1. V lost 0 bases and J lost 7; bases outside the gene matches: 7. Germline assignment: CDR1 SGHRS and CDR2 YFSETQ. The CDR3 spans 14 residues.

Regarding this clonotype: Germline and junction disagree at one end, which may indicate a read error. This rearrangement joins TRBV10-3 to TRBJ2-7, with no clear D. This CDR3 has 13 amino acids. Germline V lookup: CDR1 ENHRY, CDR2 SYGVKD. The CDR3 sequence: CAVSPKVSYEQYF. CDR3 DNA sequence: TGTGCCGTCAGCCCGAAAGTATCCTACGAGCAGTACTTC.

This clonotype was counted ten times or more. The J gene is TRBJ2-2, the V gene TRBV7-8; possibly TRBD2 for D (5 bases). The germline V gene encodes CDR1 SGHVS and CDR2 FQNEAQ. Trimming removed 5 bases from V and 1 base from J, with 8 bases in between. The CDR3 runs to 14 residues. The CDR3 loop is CASSRSGNTGELFF. CDR3 nucleotides: TGTGCCAGCAGCCGAAGCGGGAACACCGGGGAGCTGTTTTTT.

For this clonotype: A read error is the likely source, as a far larger clone sits one nucleotide away. The DNA of the CDR3 is TGTGCCAGCAGCTGGGACAGCTCTGGAAACACCATATATTTT. It yields the protein CASSWDSSGNTIYF. This chain connects TRBV7-2 to TRBJ1-3; 7 nucleotides line up with TRBD1. The length of the CDR3 is 14 residues. Trimming at V came to 4 bases and at J to 0 bases, leaving 0 bases not matched to a gene. The germline CDR1 and CDR2 sequences are SGHTA and FQGNSA.

There are many counts of this clonotype. The V and J genes are TRBV6-1 and TRBJ1-1, with D perhaps matching TRBD1 (6 bases). The germline V gene encodes CDR1 MNHNS and CDR2 SASEGT. The CDR3 runs 12 residues. V shed 5 bases and J shed 11 bases, with 15 bases lying between them. The DNA of the CDR3 is TGTGCCAGCAGTAAGAAAACAGGGTATGCTTTCTTT. It is translated as CASSKKTGYAFF.

This chain joins TRBV10-3 and TRBJ2-7; 8 nucleotides match TRBD1. V dropped 0 bases and J dropped 2; count of bases not matched to a gene: 3. Germline assignment: CDR1 ENHRY and CDR2 SYGVKD. CDR3 length: 15 amino acids. CDR3 region: CAISESIQGAYEQYF. CDR3 nucleotides: TGTGCCATCAGTGAGTCGATACAGGGGGCCTACGAGCAGTACTTC.

The J gene is TRBJ2-3, the V gene TRBV5-1; TRBD2 matches at 8 bases. This CDR3 spans 17 amino acids. Germline CDR1 and CDR2: SGHRS and YFSETQ. The ends lost 5 bases at V and 7 bases at J; junction bases unmatched: 18. The CDR3 DNA reads TGCGCCAGCAGACTTACTAGCGGTCTTAATGCGGCGAATACGCAGTATTTT. Encoded protein: CASRLTSGLNAANTQYF.

On this clonotype itself: A much larger clonotype is one base distant, so this may be a read error. V usage is TRBV25-1 and J usage is TRBJ1-5; D might be TRBD1 (6 bases). Germline-derived CDR1 and CDR2 are MGHDK and SYGVNS. The CDR3 length is 12 residues. CDR3 in DNA: TGTGCCAGCAGCAGGGGATATCAGCACCAGCATTTT. As protein: CASSRGYQHQHF.

This clonotype has a count of ten or more. This rearrangement joins TRBV7-2 to TRBJ2-7; D possibly uses TRBD1 or TRBD2 (5 bases each). Trimming took 1 base from V and 5 from J, leaving 12 bases between them. This CDR3 contains 14 residues. Germline loops: CDR1 SGHTA, CDR2 FQGNSA. This chain's CDR3 is CASSLGGSGNEQYF. In DNA form, the CDR3 reads TGTGCCAGCAGCTTAGGGGGGAGCGGTAACGAGCAGTACTTC. The entire variable domain, with the rest obtained from reference TRBV7-2 and TRBJ2-7, is as follows: GAGVSQSPSNKVTEKGKDVELRCDPISGHTALYWYRQSLGQGLEFLIYFQGNSAPDKSGLPSDRFSAERTGGSVSTLTIQRTQQEDSAVYLCASSLGGSGNEQYFGPGTRLTVT.

The chain has TRBV6-1 and TRBJ2-7, with D unresolved. V lost 6 bases and J 0 bases, leaving 12 bases between the germline ends. Per the germline V gene, CDR1 is MNHNS and CDR2 is SASEGT. There are 14 residues in the CDR3. CDR3 sequence reads: CASSGPGSSYEQYF. The CDR3 region has the DNA TGTGCCAGCAGCGGTCCGGGCAGCTCCTACGAGCAGTACTTC.

The chain joins TRBV30 to TRBJ1-6; a possible D gene is TRBD1 (5 bases). The CDR3 totals 13 residues. CDR1 is GTSNPN, CDR2 SVGIG, per germline (reference sequence). With 2 bases removed from V and 3 bases from J, the gap between germline ends came to 5 bases. CDR3 sequence reads: CAWSRGYNSPLHF. CDR3 sequence (DNA): TGTGCCTGGAGTAGGGGCTATAATTCACCCCTCCACTTT. The full variable domain, rest sourced from reference TRBV30 and TRBJ1-6, is SQTIHQWPATLVQPVGSPLSLECTVEGTSNPNLYWYRQAAGRGLQLLFYSVGIGQISSEVPQNLSASRPQDRQFILSSKKLLLSDSGFYLCAWSRGYNSPLHFGNGTRLTVT.

In its sample, this clonotype was seen a few times. This sequence joins TRBV6-2 or TRBV6-3 and TRBJ1-5; D is uncertain. The CDR3 totals 13 residues. The germline V gene has CDR1 MNHEY and CDR2 SVGEGT. Trimming stripped 8 bases from V and 7 bases from J, with 15 bases between. The CDR3 is CASGRDSVQPQHF. DNA of the CDR3: TGTGCCAGCGGGAGGGATTCGGTGCAGCCCCAGCATTTT.

At least ten counts were recorded for this clonotype. This chain joins TRBV28 and TRBJ2-7, with D perhaps assigned TRBD1 or TRBD2 (5 bases each). Trimming took 6 bases from V and 6 from J, leaving 18 bases between them. CDR1 and CDR2 from the germline V gene are MDHEN and SYDVKM. The CDR3 sequence is 14 residues long. CDR3 amino acids: CASRPYRDLIEQYF. The CDR3 DNA reads as TGTGCCAGCAGACCATACCGGGACCTAATCGAGCAGTACTTC.

In this sample, this clonotype turned up a few times. Here the CDR3 DNA reads TGTGCCAGCAGCCCCCGAGGGGCTAGCGAACCCAATGAGCAGTTCTTC. It yields the protein CASSPRGASEPNEQFF. The rearrangement joins TRBV7-9 to TRBJ2-1; D may be TRBD2 (6 bases). The V gene's germline CDR1 is SEHNR and CDR2 FQNEAQ (reference sequence). V lost 5 bases and J lost 6, with 20 bases in between. The CDR3 is 16 residues long.

This clonotype came up many times. The genes are TRBV6-1 and TRBJ2-2; 9 bases align to TRBD1. The CDR3 extends over 14 amino acids. The germline gives CDR1 MNHNS, CDR2 SASEGT. With V trimmed by 8 bases and J by 2 bases, 3 bases remained unmatched. The CDR3 bases are TGTGCCAGCCGGGACAGGGCAAACACCGGGGAGCTGTTTTTT. This sequence encodes CASRDRANTGELFF.